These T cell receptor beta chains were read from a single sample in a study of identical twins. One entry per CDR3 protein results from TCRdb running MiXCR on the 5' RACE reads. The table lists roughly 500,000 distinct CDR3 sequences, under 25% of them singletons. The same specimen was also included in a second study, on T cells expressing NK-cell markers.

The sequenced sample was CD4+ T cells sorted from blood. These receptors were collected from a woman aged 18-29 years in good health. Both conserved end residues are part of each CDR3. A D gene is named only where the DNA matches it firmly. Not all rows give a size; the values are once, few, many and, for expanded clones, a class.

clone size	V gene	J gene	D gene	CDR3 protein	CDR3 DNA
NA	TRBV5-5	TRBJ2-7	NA	CASSFGTLDYEQYF	TGTGCCAGCAGCTTCGGTACACTAGACTACGAGCAGTACTTC
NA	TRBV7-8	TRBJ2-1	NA	CASSLDPGPYEQFF	TGTGCCAGCAGCTTAGACCCGGGGCCTTATGAGCAGTTCTTC
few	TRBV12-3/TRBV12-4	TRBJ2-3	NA	CASSPYLVVHTDTQYF	TGTGCCAGCAGCCCATATTTAGTCGTTCACACAGATACGCAGTATTTT
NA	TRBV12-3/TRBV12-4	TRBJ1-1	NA	CASIPAPGVTEAFF	TGTGCCAGCATCCCCGCTCCAGGGGTCACTGAAGCTTTCTTT
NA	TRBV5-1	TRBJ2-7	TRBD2	CASSNRGGREGYEQYF	TGCGCCAGCAGCAACCGAGGGGGACGGGAGGGCTACGAGCAGTACTTC
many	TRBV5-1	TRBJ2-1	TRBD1	CASSGQGASYNEQFF	TGCGCCAGCAGTGGACAGGGGGCCTCCTACAATGAGCAGTTCTTC
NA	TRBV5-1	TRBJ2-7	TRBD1	CASSLLPGTEYEQYF	TGCGCCAGCAGCTTACTCCCAGGGACAGAATACGAGCAGTACTTC
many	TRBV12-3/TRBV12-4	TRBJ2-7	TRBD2	CASSLLAGVEQYF	TGTGCCAGCAGTTTACTAGCGGGAGTCGAGCAGTACTTC
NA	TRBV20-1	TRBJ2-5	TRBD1	CSFYSSGTGGYQETQYF	TGCAGTTTCTATAGCTCCGGGACAGGGGGGTACCAAGAGACCCAGTACTTC
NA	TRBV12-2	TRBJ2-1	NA	CASRSNPGGLNEQFF	TGTGCAAGTCGCTCAAATCCGGGGGGGCTCAATGAGCAGTTCTTC
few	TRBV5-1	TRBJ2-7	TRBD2	CASSTLLAGGPHEQYF	TGCGCCAGCAGCACCTTACTAGCGGGAGGGCCCCACGAGCAGTACTTC
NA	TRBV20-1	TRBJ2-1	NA	CSASSVNHNEQFF	TGCAGTGCTAGCTCAGTAAACCACAATGAGCAGTTCTTC
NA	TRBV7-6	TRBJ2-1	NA	CASGPLLQFF	TGTGCCAGCGGCCCCCTGCTTCAGTTCTTC
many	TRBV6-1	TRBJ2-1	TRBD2	CASSSGLGNEQFF	TGTGCCAGCAGTAGCGGACTAGGCAATGAGCAGTTCTTC
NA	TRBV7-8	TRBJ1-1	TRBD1	CASSLASGQGHTEAFF	TGTGCCAGCAGCTTAGCTAGCGGACAGGGGCACACTGAAGCTTTCTTT
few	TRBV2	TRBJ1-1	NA	CASSGEMNTEAFF	TGTGCCAGCAGTGGAGAGATGAACACTGAAGCTTTCTTT
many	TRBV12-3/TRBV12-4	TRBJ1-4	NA	CASSLVEKLFF	TGTGCCAGCAGTTTGGTCGAAAAACTGTTTTTT
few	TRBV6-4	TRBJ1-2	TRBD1	CASSDSGQGTYGYTF	TGTGCCAGCAGTGACTCGGGACAGGGTACCTATGGCTACACCTTC
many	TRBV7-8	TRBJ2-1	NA	CASSPIQSSYNEQFF	TGTGCCAGCAGTCCGATCCAGAGCTCCTACAATGAGCAGTTCTTC
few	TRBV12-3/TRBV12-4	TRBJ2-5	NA	CASSLSYQETQYF	TGTGCCAGCAGTTTAAGTTACCAAGAGACCCAGTACTTC
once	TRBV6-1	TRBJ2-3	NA	CASSEAGPRDTQYF	TGTGCCAGCAGTGAGGCGGGACCACGAGATACGCAGTATTTT
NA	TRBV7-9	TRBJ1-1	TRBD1	CASGRGLTEAFF	TGTGCCAGCGGCAGGGGGCTCACTGAAGCTTTCTTT
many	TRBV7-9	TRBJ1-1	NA	CASSALEVRGTEAFF	TGTGCCAGCAGCGCTCTCGAGGTTAGGGGCACTGAAGCTTTCTTT
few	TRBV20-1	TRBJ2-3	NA	CSVFINTQYF	TGCAGTGTCTTTATAAATACGCAGTATTTT
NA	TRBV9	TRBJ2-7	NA	CASSVSWEWGPYEQYF	TGTGCCAGCAGCGTATCCTGGGAGTGGGGGCCCTACGAGCAGTACTTC